This TCR beta chain originates from a study of blood T cells in healthy people across ages (dated by TCRdb to the mid-2010s). General notes on the study: In model experiments, template switching captured about one uniquely barcoded TCR beta cDNA molecule for every two T cells. The study measured age-related changes in TCR beta repertoire diversity using deep sequencing normalized with unique cDNA molecular identifiers. The donors were divided into four age groups: young (average around 15 years), middle-aged (roughly 40), aged (about 61) and long-lived (around 87). To avoid experimental bias, donors of different ages were randomly spread across the sequencing lanes. Two additional independent replicas of 1 million unique cDNA reads from the same blood draw were analyzed for two donors (one aged 18 to 30 and one aged 80 or older). Here is what the overall study found, with its caveats: Observed TCR beta diversity per million T cells fell roughly linearly with age, and a significant reduction was already apparent by age roughly 40. A strong correlation was found between observed TCR beta diversity and the percentage of naive T cells measured by flow cytometry. Estimates of total diversity based on one million sequenced T cells were regarded as lower bounds and as underestimates. Compared with the aged group, the long-lived group had more naive CD4+ T cells, fewer expanded clones and increased TCR diversity, a pattern suggesting age selection. Because donor CMV infection status was unknown, age-related changes in expanded clonotypes were potentially confounded. Conclusive comparison of naive and antigen-experienced compartments was prevented by the profiling of bulk unsorted PBMCs.

The protocol used for the library was 5' RACE. TCRdb names Illumina HiSeq 2500 as the instrument used. The second PCR ran for about 6 to 12 cycles and used a J-beta primer mix along with a sample-barcoded 5' primer. Each TCR beta cDNA molecule received a unique molecular identifier from a template-switch 5' adaptor carrying 12 random nucleotides. Each sample yielded at least 2.5 million CDR3-containing paired-end reads. First-strand cDNA was synthesized from all RNA with the Mint cDNA synthesis kit, primed by a TRBC-specific oligonucleotide. Following uracil-DNA glycosylase treatment, a first 18-cycle PCR with universal primers M1SS and BC2_uni_R was performed on all cDNA. For the original study's pipeline: Normalization of each sample was performed by random selection of 1 million high-quality reads, each carrying a distinct molecular identifier. Reads sharing molecular identifiers were discarded rather than binned into consensus sequences. MiTCR, run with a Q25 quality threshold and the strictest error-elimination algorithm, handled CDR3 identification, clonotype clustering and error correction. Lower-bound total TCR beta diversity was estimated with a nonparametric unseen species model using Euler transformation. TCRdb reran the public reads through fastp at Q25 and MiXCR, keeping productive beta chains. All rows with the same CDR3 protein become a single entry with the most common DNA and genes. TCRdb, not the original authors, processed these V and J calls. Recorded for this sample are about 900,000 distinct CDR3 sequences; 62% of them occurred a single time. Around a quarter of the sample belongs to the ten largest clones.

The germline V gene (reference sequence) gives CDR1 as LGHDT and CDR2 as YNNKEL. Trimming removed 4 bases from V and 6 bases from J; the gene matches leave 5 bases unexplained. The CDR3 sequence holds 16 residues, the cysteine and phenylalanine included. Only the CDR3 portion is preserved as DNA: 48 bases, with reading frame beginning at the first base. This clonotype was recorded a few times. Its target antigen remains unknown. One base away there is no much larger clone; base qualities are not given. The 39 donors, aged about 6 to 100 years, were systemically healthy Caucasian individuals from Russia. Each donor gave approximately 10 milliliters of peripheral blood, collected into EDTA-treated Vacutainer tubes. Ficoll-Paque density-gradient centrifugation was used to isolate PBMCs, with at least 6.5 million per sample. Total RNA, at least 6 micrograms per sample, was extracted from PBMCs with Trizol reagent. Naive CD45RAhigh/CD27high T cell percentages were measured by flow cytometry on a PBMC aliquot from every donor.

Sequencing used blood. This receptor was identified in a man aged 25-40 years in good health. This sequence uses TRBV3-1 and TRBJ2-5; TRBD2 lines up with 16 middle nucleotides. The DNA is TGTGCCAGCAGCCGCGGGACTAGCGGGGGGGCGAAGACCCAGTACTTC. This codes for CASSRGTSGGAKTQYF.